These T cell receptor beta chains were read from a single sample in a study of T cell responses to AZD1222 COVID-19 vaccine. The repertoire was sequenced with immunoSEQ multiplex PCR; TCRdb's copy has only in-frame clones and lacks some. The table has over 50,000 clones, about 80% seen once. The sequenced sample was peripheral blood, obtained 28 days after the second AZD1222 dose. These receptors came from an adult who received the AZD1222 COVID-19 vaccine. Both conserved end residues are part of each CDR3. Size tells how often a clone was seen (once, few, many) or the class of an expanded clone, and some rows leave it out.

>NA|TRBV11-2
CASSSPGQSSYNSPLHF
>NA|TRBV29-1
CSVGGQSNSQETQYF
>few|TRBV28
CASSLGGQDGYTF
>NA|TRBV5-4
CASSSERRADTQYF
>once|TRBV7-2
CASSTYRDHGYTF
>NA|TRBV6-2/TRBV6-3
CASSYGPQGGRRGNTEAFF
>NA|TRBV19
CASRPTSGVPDTQYF
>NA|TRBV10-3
CAISGQGAETF
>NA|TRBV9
CASSVVAQGPTDTQYF
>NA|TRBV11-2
CASSSFRRGSYNEQFF